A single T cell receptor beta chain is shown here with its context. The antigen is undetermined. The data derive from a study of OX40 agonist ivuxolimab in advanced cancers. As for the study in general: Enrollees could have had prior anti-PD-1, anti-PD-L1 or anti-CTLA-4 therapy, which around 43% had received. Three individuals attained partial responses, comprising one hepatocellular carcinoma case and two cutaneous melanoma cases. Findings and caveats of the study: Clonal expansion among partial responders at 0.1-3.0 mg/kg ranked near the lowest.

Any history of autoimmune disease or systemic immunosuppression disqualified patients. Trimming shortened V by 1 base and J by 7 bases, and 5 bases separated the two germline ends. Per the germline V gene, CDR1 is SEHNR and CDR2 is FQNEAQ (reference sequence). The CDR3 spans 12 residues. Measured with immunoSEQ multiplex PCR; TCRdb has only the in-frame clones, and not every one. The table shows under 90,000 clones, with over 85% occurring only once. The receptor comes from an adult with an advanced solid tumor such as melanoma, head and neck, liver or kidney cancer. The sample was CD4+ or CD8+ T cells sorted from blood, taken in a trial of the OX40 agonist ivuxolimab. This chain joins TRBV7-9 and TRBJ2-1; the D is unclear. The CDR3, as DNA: TGTGCCAGCAGCTTAGATTGGAATGAGCAGTTCTTC. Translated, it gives CASSLDWNEQFF. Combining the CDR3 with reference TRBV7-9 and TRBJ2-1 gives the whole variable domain DTGVSQNPRHKITKRGQNVTFRCDPISEHNRLYWYRQTLGQGPEFLTYFQNEAQLEKSRLLSDRFSAERPKGSFSTLEIQRTEQGDSAMYLCASSLDWNEQFFGPGTRLTVL.